This T cell receptor (beta chain) was sequenced for a study of beta chain features in type 1 diabetes. Germline values: CDR1 SGHDN, CDR2 FVKESK. The length of the CDR3 is 12 residues. Trimming left V 1 base short and J 4 bases short, with 3 bases between. As every portion of the isolated RNA was reverse transcribed, the sequencing read expressed TCRB transcripts. Libraries were prepared by immunoSEQ multiplex PCR; TCRdb keeps only in-frame clonotypes and omits some of them. The table includes under 300,000 clones, less than 35% detected once. Whole-study findings and limits: HLA influence on TCRB rearrangement stayed unresolved here. Naive, central memory and Treg TCRB repertoires appeared more alike in patients than in healthy donors.

Only a few counts were recorded for this clone. What it binds is unknown. The sequenced sample was central memory CD4+ T cells from blood. The chain recombines TRBV14 with TRBJ2-3; the D is unclear. This receptor was taken from a man aged 30 to 45 in good health. The CDR3 loop is CASSQVPDTQYF. The CDR3, as DNA: TGTGCCAGCAGCCAAGTCCCAGATACGCAGTATTTT.